These 23 T cell receptor beta chains originate from one sample sequenced in a study of radiotherapy plus CTLA-4 blockade in lung cancer. Method: immunoSEQ multiplex PCR; TCRdb's copy keeps in-frame clones and lacks some. The sample shows tens of thousands of clones, roughly 80% of them seen only once. Sequenced material: peripheral blood, taken from a patient treated with radiotherapy plus ipilimumab. All receptors derive from a human donor with non-small cell lung cancer who had a complete response to radiotherapy plus ipilimumab.

The chain uses TRBV7-9 and TRBJ1-2, with D uncertain. The CDR3 totals 12 residues. Trimming left V 3 bases short and J 7 bases short, with 9 bases between. Germline loops: CDR1 SEHNR, CDR2 FQNEAQ (reference sequence). CDR3 in DNA: TGTGCCAGCAGCTTCGACACCCTTGGCTACACCTTC. Translated, it gives CASSFDTLGYTF.

J is TRBJ2-5 and V is TRBV5-1; no reliable D call. Germline values: CDR1 SGHRS, CDR2 YFSETQ. The V end was cut by 5 bases, the J end by 5 bases, with 19 bases between. The CDR3 length is 15 residues. The CDR3 sequence: CASSPLGIKFETQYF. The CDR3 region has the DNA TGCGCCAGCAGTCCGTTGGGTATCAAATTTGAGACCCAGTACTTC.

The chain recombines TRBV5-5 with TRBJ1-5; D remains unclear. Germline V gives CDR1 SGHKS, CDR2 YYEKEE (reference sequence). Trimming shortened V by 4 bases and J by 2 bases, and 7 bases separated the two germline ends. The CDR3 runs 13 residues. The CDR3 region has the DNA TGTGCCAGCAGCCCAGTGGGCAATCAGCCCCAGCATTTT. Translated, it gives CASSPVGNQPQHF.

This chain joins TRBV19 and TRBJ2-4; maybe TRBD2 (6 bases). The CDR3 is 13 amino acids. The germline V gene has CDR1 LNHDA and CDR2 SQIVND (reference sequence). V lost 7 bases, J lost 10 bases, and 17 bases lay in between. The CDR3 DNA is TGTGCCAGTACCCTGCGGGAAACCGGGATTCAGTACTTC. It encodes CASTLRETGIQYF.

The rearrangement uses TRBV6-1 and TRBJ1-2, with 7 bases identical to TRBD1. Germline V CDR1 and CDR2: MNHNS, SASEGT. V was clipped by 4 bases and J by 5 bases; unmatched bases: 7. This CDR3 has 14 residues. CDR3: CASSVTRDSYGYTF. DNA for the CDR3: TGTGCCAGCAGTGTCACCCGGGACAGTTATGGCTACACCTTC.

This clone has only one observation. The chain has TRBV2 and TRBJ1-4; 10 nucleotides align to TRBD1. V lost 3 bases, J lost 8 bases, and 6 bases stayed unmatched. CDR3 size: 15 residues. CDR1 is SNHLY, CDR2 FYNNEI, per germline. CDR3 protein: CASSEMGTGVEKLFF. The CDR3 DNA sequence: TGTGCCAGCAGTGAGATGGGGACAGGGGTGGAAAAACTGTTTTTT. The full variable domain, with the rest looked up from reference TRBV2 and TRBJ1-4, is EPEVTQTPSHQVTQMGQEVILRCVPISNHLYFYWYRQILGQKVEFLVSFYNNEISEKSEIFDDQFSVERPDGSNFTLKIRSTKLEDSAMYFCASSEMGTGVEKLFFGSGTQLSVL.

This clone was detected a few times. The rearrangement links TRBV30 to TRBJ1-2; D not resolved. V was cut by 4 bases and J by 5 bases, with 11 bases left in between. The CDR3 totals 12 residues. CDR1 is GTSNPN and CDR2 is SVGIG in the germline V gene (reference sequence). CDR3 DNA sequence: TGTGCCTGGATGCGGCGCAATTATGGCTACACCTTC. This sequence encodes CAWMRRNYGYTF.

This clone was detected only once. The V call is TRBV11-3, the J call TRBJ2-5; tentative D call: TRBD1 (6 bases). V lost 8 bases, J lost 5 bases, and 15 bases lay in between. CDR1 and CDR2 (germline): SGHNT, YENEEA. CDR3 length: 13 residues. The CDR3 sequence is CASSARGRETQYF. The CDR3 bases are TGTGCCAGCTCCGCCAGGGGTCGGGAGACCCAGTACTTC.

The rearrangement uses TRBV9 and TRBJ2-3, with 12 nucleotides matching TRBD2. The junction had 9 bases not matched to a gene; V was cut back by 3 bases and J by 4 bases. CDR1 and CDR2 from the germline V gene are SGDLS and YYNGEE. The CDR3 contains 17 residues. CDR3 DNA: TGTGCCAGCAGCGGAACTAGCGGGGGGCTTCGGGCAGATACGCAGTATTTT. Translating it yields CASSGTSGGLRADTQYF.

This clone has more than one count but fewer than ten. The gene calls are TRBV28 and TRBJ2-4, with D tentatively TRBD1 (5 bases). The CDR3 runs to 15 residues. Deletions cut 10 bases from V and 0 bases from J, with 16 bases between. Germline CDR1 is MDHEN and CDR2 is SYDVKM. The CDR3: CATQGAGLAKNIQYF. CDR3 DNA: TGTGCCACCCAAGGGGCAGGGCTAGCCAAAAACATTCAGTACTTC.

This clone occurred a few times. The chain carries TRBV7-9 and TRBJ1-3; D unclear. Germline loops: CDR1 SEHNR, CDR2 FQNEAQ (reference sequence). This CDR3 contains 16 residues. Deletions cut 3 bases from V and 0 bases from J, with 12 bases between. CDR3 in DNA: TGTGCCAGCAGCTTTGGGCTGGCTACCTCTGGAAACACCATATATTTT. Its translation: CASSFGLATSGNTIYF.

The chain combines TRBV11-2 with TRBJ1-2; D not resolved. CDR1 is SGHAT, CDR2 FQNNGV, per germline. The CDR3 runs to 12 residues. The V end lost 1 base, the J end lost 8 bases, and 8 bases lay between the germline ends. The CDR3 bases are TGTGCCAGCAGCTTAGGTGGAAGGGGCTACACCTTC. Amino acid sequence: CASSLGGRGYTF.

The chain carries TRBV30 and TRBJ2-7; 10 bases fit TRBD1. The V gene's germline CDR1 is GTSNPN and CDR2 SVGIG (reference sequence). The CDR3 runs 13 residues. J gave up 3 bases and V 1 base, and 0 bases lay outside the gene matches. The CDR3 sequence: CAWSGTGGYEQYF. CDR3 coding DNA: TGTGCCTGGAGTGGGACAGGGGGCTACGAGCAGTACTTC.

As for this clone: The junction departs from germline at one end; a sequencing error may be responsible. CDR3 loop: CASSLGPGRETQYF. The CDR3 nucleotides read TGTGCTAGCAGCTTAGGGCCGGGGAGAGAGACCCAGTACTTC. The chain employs TRBV7-7 and TRBJ2-5, with D possibly being TRBD2 (5 bases). The germline V gene encodes CDR1 SSHAT and CDR2 FNYEAQ (reference sequence). There are 14 residues in the CDR3.

A few counts support this clone. The chain carries TRBV10-3 and TRBJ1-4; a weak D match, TRBD1 (5 bases). Germline values: CDR1 ENHRY, CDR2 SYGVKD. The CDR3 has 15 amino acids. Deletions cut 0 bases from V and 5 bases from J, with 10 bases between. The CDR3 nucleotides are TGTGCCATCAGTGAGTCTGGGACGGGAAATGAAAAACTGTTTTTT. The encoded protein is CAISESGTGNEKLFF.

This clone was counted once. The V gene is TRBV4-3, the J gene TRBJ1-6, with no clear D. Trimming removed 0 bases at V and 0 bases at J, with 6 bases between. Germline lookup yields CDR1 LGHNA and CDR2 YSLEER. This CDR3 is 16 amino acids long. CDR3 residues: CASSQDLSSYNSPLHF. The CDR3 region has the DNA TGCGCCAGCAGCCAAGATTTAAGCTCCTATAATTCACCCCTCCACTTT.

This clone was recorded many times. The rearrangement links TRBV19 to TRBJ2-6, with D possibly matching TRBD1 (6 bases). CDR3 length: 16 residues. Between the trimmed V and J ends, which lost 0 bases and 2 bases, there was a span of 8 bases. CDR1 LNHDA and CDR2 SQIVND come from the germline V gene (reference sequence). The CDR3, as DNA: TGTGCCAGTAGTATAGATGGGGGCGCTGGGGCCAACGTCCTGACTTTC. Protein product: CASSIDGGAGANVLTF.

The gene calls are TRBV15 and TRBJ1-5; D unresolved. Germline loops: CDR1 LNHNV, CDR2 YYDKDF (reference sequence). Trimming took off 8 bases at V and 5 bases at J, with 13 bases between the two ends. The CDR3 consists of 13 residues. The CDR3 sequence: CATSWSPDQPQHF. CDR3 bases: TGTGCCACCTCCTGGAGCCCGGATCAGCCCCAGCATTTT. Using reference TRBV15 and TRBJ1-5 for the parts outside the CDR3, the full variable domain is DAMVIQNPRYQVTQFGKPVTLSCSQTLNHNVMYWYQQKSSQAPKLLFHYYDKDFNNEADTPDNFQSRRPNTSFCFLDIRSPGLGDTAMYLCATSWSPDQPQHFGDGTRLSIL.

The chain combines TRBV5-6 with TRBJ1-5, with D unclear. V lost 4 bases, J lost 0 bases, and 8 bases lay in between. This CDR3 is 14 amino acids long. CDR1 and CDR2 from the germline V gene are SGHDT and YYEEEE. CDR3 protein: CASSLDHSNQPQHF. Written as DNA, the CDR3 is TGTGCCAGCAGCCTGGACCATAGCAATCAGCCCCAGCATTTT. Full variable domain (rest looked up from reference TRBV5-6 and TRBJ1-5): DAGVTQSPTHLIKTRGQQVTLRCSPKSGHDTVSWYQQALGQGPQFIFQYYEEEERQRGNFPDRFSGHQFPNYSSELNVNALLLGDSALYLCASSLDHSNQPQHFGDGTRLSIL.

The J gene is TRBJ1-1, the V gene TRBV5-4; 7 bases line up with TRBD1. Trimming cost V 4 bases and J 9 bases; bases outside gene matches: 6. CDR3 length equals 12 residues. Germline assignment: CDR1 SGHNT and CDR2 YYREEE (reference sequence). CDR3 sequence: CASSIGQVKAFF. The DNA of the CDR3 is TGTGCCAGCAGCATCGGACAGGTTAAAGCTTTCTTT.

The chain links TRBV7-6 to TRBJ2-1; TRBD1 agrees at 7 bases. The CDR3 runs 13 residues. Germline V gene lookup returns CDR1 SGHVS and CDR2 FNYEAQ. V lost 6 bases to trimming and J lost 5 bases; unmatched junction nucleotides: 4. The CDR3 is CASRQTGNNEQFF. Written as DNA, the CDR3 is TGTGCCAGCAGGCAGACAGGGAACAATGAGCAGTTCTTC.

The gene calls are TRBV7-8 and TRBJ2-5; D call uncertain. This CDR3 contains 11 residues. Trimming stripped 5 bases from V and 1 base from J, with 2 bases between. CDR1 and CDR2 from the germline V gene are SGHVS and FQNEAQ. CDR3 in amino acids: CASSLQETQYF. DNA for the CDR3: TGTGCCAGCAGCCTCCAAGAGACCCAGTACTTC.

This sequence joins TRBV6-5 and TRBJ2-5; 8 bases match TRBD1. The DNA end favors TRBJ2-7, so the J call may be wrong. Germline CDR1 is MNHEY and CDR2 is SVGAGI. This CDR3 has 15 residues. CDR3 sequence (DNA): TGTGCCAGCAGAGCTAGACAGGGGCCCTCCTACGAGCAGTACTTC. Translation: CASRARQGPSYEQYF.